These 8 T cell receptor beta chains came from one sample sequenced in a study of T cells in Graves' hyperthyroidism and ophthalmopathy. TCR beta CDR3 regions were amplified from RNA. The TCR CDR3 was amplified in a first-round RT-PCR using the HTBI primer set. Each CDR3 protein gets one entry after TCRdb re-called the multiplex PCR reads with MiXCR. The sample lists about 600,000 distinct CDR3 sequences, approximately 15% occurring once. The sample consisted of blood. Source of these receptors: a woman in her late teens or twenties with Graves' ophthalmopathy.

Of note for this clonotype: A much larger clone lies a single base off, so this may be a read error. This chain joins TRBV28 and TRBJ2-1; TRBD1 agrees at 7 bases. The germline CDR1 and CDR2 sequences are MDHEN and SYDVKM. CDR3 length: 12 residues. The V segment lost 6 bases and the J segment 10 bases; nucleotides outside the gene matches: 6. The chain's CDR3 is CASSPTGTEQFF. In nucleotides, the CDR3 is TGTGCCAGCAGCCCGACAGGGACCGAGCAGTTCTTC. The whole variable domain, filled in from reference TRBV28 and TRBJ2-1, reads DVKVTQSSRYLVKRTGEKVFLECVQDMDHENMFWYRQDPGLGLRLIYFSYDVKMKEKGDIPEGYSVSREKKERFSLILESASTNQTSMYLCASSPTGTEQFFGPGTRLTVL.

Ten or more counts support this clonotype. V usage is TRBV12-3 or TRBV12-4 and J usage is TRBJ1-2; the match to TRBD1 covers 8 bases. This CDR3 region has 17 residues. V lost 4 bases, J lost 4 bases, and 14 bases stayed unmatched. CDR3 in DNA: TGTGCCAGCAGTTACGTTGTCAGGGGGCGGCTTGGCTATGGCTACACCTTC. It translates to CASSYVVRGRLGYGYTF.

This clonotype has a count of ten or more. CDR3: CASSLVFSTDTQYF. Here the CDR3 DNA reads TGTGCCAGCAGTTTAGTATTCAGCACAGATACGCAGTATTTT. J is TRBJ2-3 and V is TRBV12-3 or TRBV12-4; no reliable D call. The CDR3 covers 14 residues. Trimming removed 1 base from V and 0 bases from J, with 5 bases in between.

This clonotype has at least ten counts. This sequence joins TRBV11-2 and TRBJ2-7, with D hard to call. The germline V gene encodes CDR1 SGHAT and CDR2 FQNNGV. The CDR3 totals 14 residues. V was shortened by 5 bases and J by 7 bases, with 18 bases between the two germline ends. The chain's CDR3 is CASSPVKRVREQYF. Here the CDR3 DNA reads TGTGCCAGCAGCCCCGTTAAACGGGTACGAGAGCAGTACTTC.

There are many counts of this clonotype. The chain employs TRBV7-9 and TRBJ2-7, with 9 bases matching TRBD1. V shed 2 bases, J shed 5 bases, and the junction held 10 bases outside the gene matches. The CDR3 consists of 16 residues. Germline lookup yields CDR1 SEHNR and CDR2 FQNEAQ (reference sequence). CDR3 DNA: TGTGCCAGCAGCTTAAATCTCCGGGACAGGGTACACGAGCAGTACTTC. Residues: CASSLNLRDRVHEQYF.

This clonotype was observed at least ten times. The V call is TRBV27, the J call TRBJ2-1; TRBD2 might be the D (6 bases). The V and J ends lost 0 bases and 4 bases respectively, with 16 bases between them. Per germline, CDR1 MNHEY and CDR2 SMNVEV (reference sequence). The CDR3 length is 17 residues. The CDR3, as DNA: TGTGCCAGCAGTTTATCGTGGACTACAAGGGTTTACAATGAGCAGTTCTTC. Its protein product is CASSLSWTTRVYNEQFF.

The table lists this clonotype with many counts. In DNA form, the CDR3 reads TGTGCCAGCAGCGTAGGGGACAGGGCCTACGAGCAGTACTTC. Translation gives CASSVGDRAYEQYF. The chain combines TRBV9 with TRBJ2-7, with TRBD1 matching over 9 bases. CDR1 and CDR2 from the germline V gene are SGDLS and YYNGEE. Trimming took 0 bases from V and 2 from J; bases not matched to a gene: 0. This CDR3 is built from 14 residues.

This clonotype was detected ten times or more. The V and J genes are TRBV7-2 and TRBJ1-1, with 7 bases that match TRBD1. Germline V lookup: CDR1 SGHTA, CDR2 FQGNSA. The CDR3 is 13 amino acids. J was trimmed by 3 bases and V by 7 bases; bases with no gene match: 5. CDR3 sequence: CASIKGGYTEAFF. CDR3 nucleotides: TGTGCCAGCATCAAAGGGGGCTACACTGAAGCTTTCTTT.